One sample yielded the 26 T cell receptor beta chains listed below, sequenced in a study of patients and donors after allogeneic stem cell transplantation. TCRdb processed the RT-PCR reads anew with MiXCR; each CDR3 protein has one entry. The sample carries under 200,000 distinct CDR3 sequences, about 32% recorded once. Sequenced sample: blood, either unsorted or a sorted T cell fraction (not recorded which). These receptor sequences come from a human donor who was either an allogeneic HSCT recipient or a stem cell or donor lymphocyte infusion donor (not recorded which). It is not recorded whose cells these are; they may come from a transplant donor.

V and J are TRBV15 and TRBJ2-3, with D unresolved. Germline CDR1 LNHNV, CDR2 YYDKDF (reference sequence). There are 15 residues in the CDR3. V lost 1 base and J 0 bases, leaving 8 bases between the germline ends. The CDR3 sequence is CATSRAASSTDTQYF. Written as DNA, the CDR3 is TGTGCCACCAGCAGAGCAGCGTCTAGCACAGATACGCAGTATTTT. Combining the CDR3 with reference TRBV15 and TRBJ2-3 gives the whole variable domain DAMVIQNPRYQVTQFGKPVTLSCSQTLNHNVMYWYQQKSSQAPKLLFHYYDKDFNNEADTPDNFQSRRPNTSFCFLDIRSPGLGDTAMYLCATSRAASSTDTQYFGPGTRLTVL.

The CDR3 DNA is TGTGCCAGCAGTGGCCGGACGGTAACCTACGAGCAGTACTTC. It is translated as CASSGRTVTYEQYF. The V gene is TRBV2, the J gene TRBJ2-7; D is uncertain. The V gene lost 4 bases and the J gene lost 2 bases, with 12 bases spanning the gap. Looked up from germline, CDR1 is SNHLY and CDR2 is FYNNEI. The CDR3 extends over 14 amino acids.

Here the CDR3 DNA reads TGTGCCACCAGCAGCGGGAATGCTTACAATGAGCAGTTCTTC. Translated: CATSSGNAYNEQFF. The chain couples TRBV24-1 to TRBJ2-1; 7 nucleotides match TRBD2. Trimming took 7 bases from V and 4 from J; bases not matched to a gene: 6. Germline values: CDR1 KGHDR, CDR2 SFDVKD. This CDR3 comprises 14 residues.

V and J are TRBV20-1 and TRBJ1-5, with TRBD1 identical over 7 bases. Trimming took 4 bases from V and 4 from J; bases not matched to a gene: 4. This CDR3 has 13 amino acids. CDR1 is DFQATT, CDR2 SNEGSKA, per germline (reference sequence). CDR3 region: CSAIRQGNQPQHF. The CDR3 DNA follows: TGCAGTGCTATCCGACAGGGTAATCAGCCCCAGCATTTT.

In this sample, this clonotype turned up once. For the CDR3, the DNA is TGCAGTGCTAGTCCGGCAGGCGAGCAGTTCTTC. As protein: CSASPAGEQFF. The rearrangement links TRBV20-1 to TRBJ2-1; no clear D. Trimming pared 3 bases from V and 10 bases from J, leaving 10 bases between. Germline assignment: CDR1 DFQATT and CDR2 SNEGSKA (reference sequence). The CDR3 loop spans 11 amino acids.

The chain couples TRBV29-1 to TRBJ2-3; TRBD1 aligns across 10 bases. This CDR3 spans 13 amino acids. Germline assignment: CDR1 SQVTM and CDR2 ANQGSEA. J lost 5 bases, V lost 7 bases, and 6 bases had no gene match. The CDR3 loop is CSARDRGGDTQYF. CDR3 bases: TGCAGCGCCCGGGACAGGGGAGGAGATACGCAGTATTTT.

This clonotype was counted ten times or more. J is TRBJ1-2 and V is TRBV29-1; possible D gene TRBD1, 5 bases. Deletions cut 2 bases from V and 7 bases from J, with 11 bases between. Looked up from germline, CDR1 is SQVTM and CDR2 is ANQGSEA. The CDR3 totals 12 residues. The CDR3 loop is CSVETQGSGYTF. CDR3 in DNA: TGCAGCGTTGAAACGCAGGGAAGTGGCTACACCTTC.

The chain joins TRBV5-1 to TRBJ2-3; D may be TRBD2 (6 bases). CDR3 length: 17 amino acids. Trimming shortened V by 1 base and J by 0 bases, and 15 bases separated the two germline ends. CDR1 and CDR2 (germline): SGHRS, YFSETQ. The CDR3 DNA follows: TGCGCCAGCAGCTTGTTTTATGGCGGGACGAGCACAGATACGCAGTATTTT. It codes for CASSLFYGGTSTDTQYF.

The chain combines TRBV29-1 with TRBJ1-2, with a weak D call TRBD1 (5 bases). CDR1 SQVTM and CDR2 ANQGSEA come from the germline V gene. V dropped 4 bases and J dropped 4 bases, with 16 bases sitting between them. This CDR3 has 14 amino acids. DNA of the CDR3: TGCAGCGTTGTGGGGGGAAATCTAGCCTATGGCTACACCTTC. Amino acids: CSVVGGNLAYGYTF.

The chain is built from TRBV27 and TRBJ2-5; D remains ambiguous. The germline CDR1 and CDR2 sequences are MNHEY and SMNVEV (reference sequence). CDR3 length equals 15 residues. Trimming removed 3 bases at V and 5 bases at J, with 16 bases between. The CDR3 region is CASSFVPAFRETQYF. Here the CDR3 DNA reads TGTGCCAGCAGTTTTGTACCGGCGTTTCGGGAGACCCAGTACTTC.

The V gene is TRBV24-1, the J gene TRBJ2-1; weak D call: TRBD1 (6 bases). Trimming removed 7 bases from V and 4 bases from J, with 13 bases in between. The CDR3 is 14 amino acids. CDR1 is KGHDR and CDR2 is SFDVKD in the germline V gene. The CDR3 reads CATRGAPWYNEQFF. DNA of the CDR3: TGTGCCACCAGGGGGGCCCCTTGGTACAATGAGCAGTTCTTC.

CDR3 sequence (DNA): TGTGCCAGCAGCCTCATGGGGAGGGACCCTCTTAACTATGGCTACACCTTC. Encoded protein: CASSLMGRDPLNYGYTF. The chain joins TRBV5-6 to TRBJ1-2, with D maybe TRBD1 (5 bases). The CDR3 has 17 amino acids. The V and J ends lost 4 bases and 1 base respectively, with 20 bases between them. Germline lookup yields CDR1 SGHDT and CDR2 YYEEEE.

V is TRBV6-5 and J is TRBJ2-1, with 13 positions matching TRBD2. Germline CDR1 MNHEY, CDR2 SVGAGI. J gave up 3 bases and V 6 bases, and 2 bases lay outside the gene matches. The CDR3 has 15 amino acids. CDR3 bases: TGTGCCAGCAGACGACTAGCGGGAGGCTACAATGAGCAGTTCTTC. This gives the protein CASRRLAGGYNEQFF.

The chain links TRBV5-1 to TRBJ2-1; D is uncertain. This CDR3 is 12 amino acids long. CDR1 is SGHRS, CDR2 YFSETQ, per germline. V was shortened by 0 bases and J by 12 bases, with 10 bases between the two germline ends. The CDR3 coding sequence is TGCGCCAGCAGCTTGGTGGCAGAAGGGCAGTTCTTC. Amino acids: CASSLVAEGQFF. Combining the CDR3 with reference TRBV5-1 and TRBJ2-1 gives the whole variable domain KAGVTQTPRYLIKTRGQQVTLSCSPISGHRSVSWYQQTPGQGLQFLFEYFSETQRNKGNFPGRFSGRQFSNSRSEMNVSTLELGDSALYLCASSLVAEGQFFGPGTRLTVL.

This clonotype was counted only a few times. The rearrangement links TRBV10-2 to TRBJ2-1; maybe TRBD2 (5 bases). The germline gives CDR1 WSHSY, CDR2 SAAADI. The CDR3 covers 18 residues. The germline V and J ends were trimmed by 1 base and 2 bases, with 18 bases remaining between them. DNA of the CDR3: TGCGCCAGCAGTGAGTTTCGACTGCTAGCTACCCCCTACAATGAGCAGTTCTTC. This sequence encodes CASSEFRLLATPYNEQFF.

The J gene is TRBJ2-3, the V gene TRBV20-1; 8 bases line up with TRBD1. Germline V lookup: CDR1 DFQATT, CDR2 SNEGSKA (reference sequence). The V segment lost 6 bases and the J segment 7 bases; nucleotides outside the gene matches: 6. CDR3 length equals 12 residues. DNA for the CDR3: TGCAGTGCGGTACAGGGGGGAAATACGCAGTATTTT. Amino acid sequence: CSAVQGGNTQYF.

The rearrangement links TRBV11-3 to TRBJ2-1; D is unclear. Germline values: CDR1 SGHNT, CDR2 YENEEA. V gave up 6 bases and J gave up 2 bases, with 8 bases separating them. This CDR3 contains 13 residues. This CDR3 reads CASRETPYNEQFF. The CDR3, as DNA: TGTGCCAGCAGGGAGACCCCCTACAATGAGCAGTTCTTC.

This clonotype has just a few counts. V is TRBV12-3 or TRBV12-4 and J is TRBJ2-1, with a tentative D call TRBD2 (6 bases). The germline V and J ends were trimmed by 4 bases and 12 bases, with 16 bases remaining between them. The CDR3 loop spans 13 amino acids. The CDR3 region is CASSWGAGPSQFF. CDR3 DNA: TGTGCCAGCAGTTGGGGCGCGGGGCCATCGCAGTTCTTC.

The CDR3 reads CASSPPLAFQETQYF. The CDR3, as DNA: TGTGCCAGCAGCCCCCCCCTAGCGTTCCAAGAGACCCAGTACTTC. The rearrangement uses TRBV12-3 or TRBV12-4 and TRBJ2-5, with a tentative D call TRBD2 (6 bases). V lost 6 bases and J lost 1, with 15 bases in between. CDR3 length: 15 amino acids.

V is TRBV7-2 and J is TRBJ1-1, with D possibly TRBD1 on 6 matching bases. The V gene lost 0 bases and the J gene lost 3 bases, with 8 bases spanning the gap. Germline lookup yields CDR1 SGHTA and CDR2 FQGNSA. The CDR3 covers 14 residues. CDR3 region: CASSLARGYTEAFF. The CDR3 DNA is TGTGCCAGCAGCTTAGCCAGGGGATACACTGAAGCTTTCTTT.

The chain carries TRBV10-3 and TRBJ1-5, with 9 bases aligning to TRBD1. This CDR3 spans 14 amino acids. CDR1 ENHRY and CDR2 SYGVKD come from the germline V gene. V shed 5 bases, J shed 6 bases, and the junction held 5 bases outside the gene matches. The CDR3 is CAISWDRESQPQHF. As DNA, the CDR3 is TGTGCCATCAGTTGGGACAGGGAAAGTCAGCCCCAGCATTTT.

The V call is TRBV28, the J call TRBJ2-7; 14 bases are shared with TRBD2. CDR1 and CDR2 (germline): MDHEN, SYDVKM. This CDR3 comprises 19 residues. The V and J ends lost 4 bases and 2 bases, in that order; junction bases with no gene match: 13. The CDR3 DNA follows: TGTGCCAGCAGTTCCCCTACCGGGACTAGCGGGAGCCTACCCTACGAGCAGTACTTC. Protein: CASSSPTGTSGSLPYEQYF.

This clonotype was counted only a few times. The V call is TRBV27, the J call TRBJ2-2; TRBD2 might be the D (5 bases). Germline CDR1 is MNHEY and CDR2 is SMNVEV (reference sequence). CDR3 length: 14 residues. Deletions cut 4 bases from V and 2 bases from J, with 8 bases between. The CDR3, as DNA: TGTGCCAGCAGTTACGGACTCAACACCGGGGAGCTGTTTTTT. This sequence encodes CASSYGLNTGELFF.

The sample holds a few counts of this clonotype. V is TRBV28 and J is TRBJ1-6; the match to TRBD1 covers 7 bases. This CDR3 has 15 residues. In germline, CDR1 is MDHEN, CDR2 SYDVKM. The V gene end was trimmed by 6 bases and the J gene end by 7 bases; junction bases not matched to a gene: 9. The CDR3 loop reads CASSWGDRKNSPLHF. The CDR3 DNA sequence: TGTGCCAGCAGCTGGGGGGACAGAAAAAATTCACCCCTCCACTTT. The full variable domain, with the rest looked up from reference TRBV28 and TRBJ1-6, is DVKVTQSSRYLVKRTGEKVFLECVQDMDHENMFWYRQDPGLGLRLIYFSYDVKMKEKGDIPEGYSVSREKKERFSLILESASTNQTSMYLCASSWGDRKNSPLHFGNGTRLTVT.

The chain employs TRBV20-1 and TRBJ2-1; D not certain. CDR3 size: 17 residues. Trimming shortened V by 1 base and J by 5 bases, and 21 bases separated the two germline ends. Per the germline V gene, CDR1 is DFQATT and CDR2 is SNEGSKA (reference sequence). In nucleotides, the CDR3 is TGCAGTGCTAGAGCTTGGCAAGGGATCTTTTATAACAATGAGCAGTTCTTC. This codes for CSARAWQGIFYNNEQFF.

This chain links TRBV6-5 with TRBJ1-1, with no clear D. Germline values: CDR1 MNHEY, CDR2 SVGAGI. The CDR3 loop spans 16 amino acids. V was pared by 0 bases and J by 1 base, with 12 bases between. CDR3 coding DNA: TGTGCCAGCAGTTACTCGTTTAACGGGCCGAACACTGAAGCTTTCTTT. It encodes CASSYSFNGPNTEAFF.